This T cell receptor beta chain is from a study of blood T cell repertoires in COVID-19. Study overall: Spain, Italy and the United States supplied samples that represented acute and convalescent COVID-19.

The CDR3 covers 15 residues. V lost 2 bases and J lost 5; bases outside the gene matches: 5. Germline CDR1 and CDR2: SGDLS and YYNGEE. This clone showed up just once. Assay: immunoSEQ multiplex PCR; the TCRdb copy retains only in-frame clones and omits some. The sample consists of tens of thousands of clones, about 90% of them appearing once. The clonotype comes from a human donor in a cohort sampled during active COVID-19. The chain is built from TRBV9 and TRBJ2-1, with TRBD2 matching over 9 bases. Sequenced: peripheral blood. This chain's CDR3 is CASSVSGSSNNEQFF. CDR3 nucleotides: TGTGCCAGCAGCGTTAGCGGGAGTTCGAACAATGAGCAGTTCTTC.